A selection of T cell receptor beta chains follows, all from one sample in a study of blood T cell repertoires in COVID-19. Assay: immunoSEQ multiplex PCR; the TCRdb copy retains only in-frame clones and omits some. The table has just over 200,000 clones, 80% to 90% seen once; the top ten hold 5% to 6.5%. The sample taken for sequencing was peripheral blood. Receptors were obtained from an elderly man with acute or convalescent COVID-19. Both conserved end residues are part of each CDR3. The D gene is left open where the match is weak. The size field is filled for only some rows; it gives once, few, many or a size class.

CDR3,DNA,size,V,J,D
CASSLREGYGYTF,TGTGCCAGCAGTTTGCGGGAGGGCTATGGCTACACCTTC,.,TRBV27,TRBJ1-2,.
CASSPNTGPREQYF,TGCGCCAGCAGCCCCAACACAGGGCCCCGAGAGCAGTACTTC,.,TRBV5-1,TRBJ2-7,.
CASSQGLGGAFF,TGTGCCAGCAGCCAAGGTCTGGGGGGGGCTTTCTTT,.,TRBV14,TRBJ1-1,.
CASSPRQGNGYTF,TGTGCCAGCAGTCCGCGACAGGGCAACGGCTACACCTTC,.,TRBV12-3/TRBV12-4,TRBJ1-2,TRBD1
CASSIPGDPGQGTTQYF,TGTGCCAGTAGTATCCCGGGCGACCCGGGACAGGGAACCACGCAGTATTTT,.,TRBV19,TRBJ2-3,TRBD1
CASSSQGWVQETQYF,TGCGCCAGCAGTTCCCAGGGTTGGGTGCAAGAGACCCAGTACTTC,.,TRBV5-1,TRBJ2-5,.
CASSLGGQETQYF,TGTGCCAGCAGTCTCGGGGGCCAAGAGACCCAGTACTTC,once,TRBV28,TRBJ2-5,.
CSVAAGQGNTDTQYF,TGCAGCGTTGCCGCCGGACAGGGGAACACAGATACGCAGTATTTT,.,TRBV29-1,TRBJ2-3,TRBD1
CASSLVGGEETQYF,TGCGCCAGCAGCTTGGTAGGGGGCGAAGAGACCCAGTACTTC,.,TRBV5-1,TRBJ2-5,TRBD1
CATQGWPTDTQYF,TGTGCCACCCAGGGTTGGCCCACAGATACGCAGTATTTT,.,TRBV18,TRBJ2-3,.
CASRRDTLNTEAFF,TGTGCCAGTAGAAGGGACACCTTGAACACTGAAGCTTTCTTT,.,TRBV19,TRBJ1-1,.
CASSLVVEGEAFF,TGTGCCAGCAGCTTAGTAGTGGAGGGCGAAGCTTTCTTT,.,TRBV7-9,TRBJ1-1,.
CASSQRGNSPLHF,TGTGCCAGCAGCCAAAGGGGAAATTCACCCCTCCACTTT,.,TRBV14,TRBJ1-6,.
CASSRTLSEQYF,TGTGCCAGCAGCCGGACTTTGTCCGAGCAGTACTTC,.,TRBV6-5,TRBJ2-7,.
CASSRGTDQPQHF,TGTGCCAGCAGCCGCGGGACAGATCAGCCCCAGCATTTT,once,TRBV7-9,TRBJ1-5,TRBD1
CASSGLAGDNTGELFF,TGTGCCAGTAGTGGTCTAGCGGGAGATAACACCGGGGAGCTGTTTTTT,.,TRBV19,TRBJ2-2,TRBD2
CATSSGYGGNEKLFF,TGTGCCACCAGCAGCGGCTACGGGGGGAATGAAAAACTGTTTTTT,few,TRBV15,TRBJ1-4,.
CASSHGLGREQYF,TGTGCCAGCAGCCACGGACTAGGGCGCGAGCAGTACTTC,.,TRBV7-8,TRBJ2-7,TRBD2
CAISSTGFTEAFF,TGTGCCATCAGCTCAACAGGGTTCACTGAAGCTTTCTTT,.,TRBV10-3,TRBJ1-1,.
CASSNGRAFEQFF,TGTGCCAGTAGTAACGGGAGGGCCTTTGAGCAGTTCTTC,once,TRBV19,TRBJ2-1,TRBD2
CATSDTAGVDTQYF,TGTGCCACCAGTGATACGGCAGGGGTGGATACGCAGTATTTT,.,TRBV24-1,TRBJ2-3,.
CASSPHREGNSPLHF,TGTGCCAGCAGCCCTCACAGGGAAGGTAATTCACCCCTCCACTTT,.,TRBV3-1/TRBV3-2,TRBJ1-6,.
CASSLSEVDTEAFF,TGCGCCAGCAGCTTGAGTGAGGTGGACACTGAAGCTTTCTTT,.,TRBV5-1,TRBJ1-1,.
CASSLTRGGSNEQFF,TGTGCCAGCAGCCTCACACGGGGCGGGAGCAATGAGCAGTTCTTC,.,TRBV7-6,TRBJ2-1,TRBD2
CASSLVSVSAPQYF,TGTGCCAGCAGCTTAGTCTCGGTCTCCGCCCCACAGTATTTT,.,TRBV7-8,TRBJ2-3,.
CASRETSGSYNEQFF,TGTGCCAGTAGAGAGACTAGCGGGTCCTACAATGAGCAGTTCTTC,.,TRBV19,TRBJ2-1,TRBD2
CASSFSGQGATDTQYF,TGCGCCAGCAGCTTCAGCGGACAGGGGGCAACAGATACGCAGTATTTT,once,TRBV5-1,TRBJ2-3,TRBD1
CASSQDRGANTIGNTIYF,TGTGCCAGCAGCCAAGATCGGGGAGCGAACACAATTGGAAACACCATATATTTT,.,TRBV3-1/TRBV3-2,TRBJ1-3,.
CASRQGGSGNTIYF,TGTGCCAGCAGGCAGGGAGGATCTGGAAACACCATATATTTT,.,TRBV6-5,TRBJ1-3,.
CASSLGGGRGTEAFF,TGTGCCAGCAGCTTAGGGGGGGGCCGGGGCACTGAAGCTTTCTTT,.,TRBV7-2,TRBJ1-1,.
CASSQTSGISYNEQFF,TGCGCCAGCAGCCAAACTAGCGGGATCTCCTACAATGAGCAGTTCTTC,.,TRBV5-1,TRBJ2-1,TRBD2
CAISYNRGQETQYF,TGTGCCATCAGTTACAACAGGGGACAAGAGACCCAGTACTTC,.,TRBV10-3,TRBJ2-5,TRBD1
CASSQAAGGVIRSNQPQHF,TGCGCCAGCAGCCAAGCGGCAGGGGGCGTGATCCGTAGCAATCAGCCCCAGCATTTT,.,TRBV4-1,TRBJ1-5,TRBD1
CSVETGGSYGYTF,TGCAGCGTAGAGACAGGGGGGTCCTATGGCTACACCTTC,.,TRBV29-1,TRBJ1-2,TRBD1
CASSSDGQASSYEQYF,TGTGCCAGCAGCAGCGATGGACAGGCGAGCTCCTACGAGCAGTACTTC,.,TRBV7-9,TRBJ2-7,TRBD1
CASSSRTSGDSYNEQFF,TGTGCCAGTAGTTCGCGGACTAGCGGAGATTCCTACAATGAGCAGTTCTTC,.,TRBV19,TRBJ2-1,TRBD2
CASSQSPTGNSGNTIYF,TGTGCCAGCAGCCAATCTCCGACAGGAAACTCTGGAAACACCATATATTTT,.,TRBV3-1/TRBV3-2,TRBJ1-3,.
CASSQMSRDRNTIYF,TGTGCCAGCAGCCAAATGTCCCGGGACAGGAACACCATATATTTT,.,TRBV3-1/TRBV3-2,TRBJ1-3,TRBD1
CASSAQGAATDTQYF,TGTGCCAGCAGTGCCCAGGGGGCGGCCACAGATACGCAGTATTTT,.,TRBV2,TRBJ2-3,TRBD1
CSGNRGSEAFF,TGCAGCGGGAACAGGGGTTCAGAAGCTTTCTTT,.,TRBV29-1,TRBJ1-1,TRBD1
CSLFTNTGELFF,TGCAGCCTATTCACGAACACCGGGGAGCTGTTTTTT,.,TRBV29-1,TRBJ2-2,.
CASSQVLAGTTGELFF,TGTGCCAGCAGCCAAGTTCTAGCGGGAACCACCGGGGAGCTGTTTTTT,few,TRBV4-2,TRBJ2-2,TRBD2
CAGRTGGSPLHF,TGTGCCGGAAGAACAGGGGGTTCACCCCTCCACTTT,.,TRBV30,TRBJ1-6,TRBD1
CASILWAGGKNEQFF,TGCGCCAGCATCCTCTGGGCGGGAGGGAAAAATGAGCAGTTCTTC,.,TRBV5-1,TRBJ2-1,TRBD2
CASSDGLTRYF,TGTGCCAGCAGCGATGGACTCACCCGGTACTTC,.,TRBV7-7,TRBJ2-7,.
CASSQDQITEAFF,TGCGCCAGCAGCCAAGATCAGATCACTGAAGCTTTCTTT,few,TRBV4-3,TRBJ1-1,.
CASSRYREAYGYTF,TGTGCCAGCAGCCGGTACAGGGAAGCGTATGGCTACACCTTC,.,TRBV7-2,TRBJ1-2,.
CASSYSGRNTEAFF,TGTGCCAGCAGTTACTCGGGGAGGAACACTGAAGCTTTCTTT,.,TRBV6-6,TRBJ1-1,.
CASSQEDRGDSPLHF,TGTGCCAGCAGCCAAGAGGACAGGGGTGATTCACCCCTCCACTTT,.,TRBV4-2,TRBJ1-6,TRBD1
CASRGQGANEKLFF,TGTGCCAGCAGAGGACAGGGGGCTAATGAAAAACTGTTTTTT,once,TRBV27,TRBJ1-4,TRBD1
CASSTRFLHF,TGTGCCAGCAGTACGCGCTTCTTGCATTTT,once,TRBV6-5,TRBJ1-5,.
CASSLGGQGLSQPQHF,TGTGCCAGCAGCTTAGGGGGACAGGGGCTTAGTCAGCCCCAGCATTTT,.,TRBV7-8,TRBJ1-5,TRBD1
CASSFVHTTDTQYF,TGTGCCAGCAGCTTTGTTCACACCACAGATACGCAGTATTTT,.,TRBV7-2,TRBJ2-3,.
CASRMGLSPTDTQYF,TGTGCCAGCAGGATGGGACTCTCCCCCACAGATACGCAGTATTTT,few,TRBV2,TRBJ2-3,.